This is a list of T cell receptor beta chains from one sample in a study of CD8+ T cells in alopecia areata. This table comes from immunoSEQ multiplex PCR, and its TCRdb copy is limited to in-frame clones, with some not included. This sample has approximately 100,000 clones, with roughly 42% found just once. The sequenced sample consisted of CD4+ T cells sorted from blood. These receptors all come from a human donor with alopecia areata. CDR3s include the opening cysteine and the closing phenylalanine or tryptophan. D genes are given only for firm matches.

V gene: TRBV28; J gene: TRBJ2-7; D gene: -; CDR3 protein: CASSAQQGSGEQYF
V gene: TRBV30; J gene: TRBJ2-7; D gene: -; CDR3 protein: CAWSSGGFYEQYF
V gene: TRBV7-2; J gene: TRBJ1-4; D gene: -; CDR3 protein: CASSSGTSEKLFF
V gene: TRBV28; J gene: TRBJ2-1; D gene: -; CDR3 protein: CASSLVPWGGGQVNEQFF
V gene: TRBV5-1; J gene: TRBJ1-6; D gene: -; CDR3 protein: CASSLAPQGSIRGSPLHF
V gene: TRBV6-5; J gene: TRBJ2-7; D gene: -; CDR3 protein: CASSADPTNGYEQYF
V gene: TRBV29-1; J gene: TRBJ2-7; D gene: -; CDR3 protein: CSVGETDVAQYF
V gene: TRBV30; J gene: TRBJ1-2; D gene: -; CDR3 protein: CAWSDGGGYTF
V gene: TRBV29-1; J gene: TRBJ1-1; D gene: TRBD1; CDR3 protein: CSLQSAQGADTEAFF
V gene: TRBV28; J gene: TRBJ2-7; D gene: TRBD1; CDR3 protein: CASSRDSATYEQYF
V gene: TRBV30; J gene: TRBJ1-2; D gene: -; CDR3 protein: CAWRGSGWGGYTF
V gene: TRBV2; J gene: TRBJ2-5; D gene: TRBD2; CDR3 protein: CASSPQTSWETQYF
V gene: TRBV30; J gene: TRBJ1-5; D gene: -; CDR3 protein: CAWSLGEPQHF
V gene: TRBV6-5; J gene: TRBJ2-1; D gene: -; CDR3 protein: CASSSKGYEQFF
V gene: TRBV18; J gene: TRBJ2-5; D gene: -; CDR3 protein: CASSPPRQPETQYF
V gene: TRBV7-3; J gene: TRBJ2-7; D gene: -; CDR3 protein: CASSPIPGSEQYF
V gene: TRBV5-1; J gene: TRBJ2-7; D gene: -; CDR3 protein: CASSLEIMEYEQYF
V gene: TRBV4-3; J gene: TRBJ1-2; D gene: -; CDR3 protein: CASSQDQGPSNYGYTF
V gene: TRBV10-3; J gene: TRBJ2-3; D gene: -; CDR3 protein: CAISESSKGSTDTQYF
V gene: TRBV29-1; J gene: TRBJ2-5; D gene: -; CDR3 protein: CSVAFGGYQETQYF
V gene: TRBV30; J gene: TRBJ1-2; D gene: -; CDR3 protein: CAWSVSPALYGYTF
V gene: TRBV29-1; J gene: TRBJ2-1; D gene: -; CDR3 protein: CSARPRLNEQFF
V gene: TRBV7-6; J gene: TRBJ2-7; D gene: -; CDR3 protein: CASSLAAYEQYF
V gene: TRBV29-1; J gene: TRBJ2-7; D gene: -; CDR3 protein: CSVSRTGTYEQYF
V gene: TRBV5-1; J gene: TRBJ2-6; D gene: TRBD2; CDR3 protein: CASSTSGGRANVLTF
V gene: TRBV29-1; J gene: TRBJ2-4; D gene: -; CDR3 protein: CSVAPGTRLAKNIQYF
V gene: TRBV29-1; J gene: TRBJ2-5; D gene: -; CDR3 protein: CSAVQDTRVGETQYF
V gene: TRBV23-1; J gene: TRBJ1-1; D gene: -; CDR3 protein: CAPRRYTEAFF
V gene: TRBV5-1; J gene: TRBJ2-6; D gene: -; CDR3 protein: CASSSSYTSSGANVLTF
V gene: TRBV29-1; J gene: TRBJ2-3; D gene: TRBD1; CDR3 protein: CSVEGQPGQPTDTQYF
V gene: TRBV11-2; J gene: TRBJ2-7; D gene: -; CDR3 protein: CASSWNLGVPSEQYF
V gene: TRBV28; J gene: TRBJ2-7; D gene: -; CDR3 protein: CASSLERQQYF
V gene: TRBV30; J gene: TRBJ1-5; D gene: -; CDR3 protein: CAWGGPGRSNQPQHF
V gene: TRBV29-1; J gene: TRBJ2-5; D gene: -; CDR3 protein: CSVVLGQDQETQYF
V gene: TRBV13; J gene: TRBJ2-6; D gene: -; CDR3 protein: CASSLGTSSGANVLTF
V gene: TRBV7-3; J gene: TRBJ1-1; D gene: -; CDR3 protein: CASSLAENTEAFF
V gene: TRBV30; J gene: TRBJ2-5; D gene: -; CDR3 protein: CAWSAALGETQYF
V gene: TRBV30; J gene: TRBJ2-7; D gene: TRBD1; CDR3 protein: CAWNPGTADEQYF
V gene: TRBV28; J gene: TRBJ2-5; D gene: -; CDR3 protein: CASSFSSTQETQYF